These 26 T cell receptor beta chains came from one sample sequenced in a study of molecular identifiers for immune sequencing clone quantification. TCRdb used MiXCR to reprocess the PCR reads, holding one entry per CDR3 protein. The sample lists over 85,000 distinct CDR3 sequences; 20% to 25% were seen once. The sample was naive CD8+ T cells from blood, with Jurkat cell RNA spiked in. Subset noted: FACS-sorted CD8+CD4-CCR7+CD45RA+ naive T cells. These receptors were collected from a human donor in good health. Some libraries in this study had Jurkat cell RNA spiked in.

The chain recombines TRBV5-1 with TRBJ2-7; 7 bases align to TRBD1. With 3 bases clipped from V and 3 bases from J, the junction kept 6 bases outside the gene matches. Per the germline V gene, CDR1 is SGHRS and CDR2 is YFSETQ. This CDR3 region has 14 residues. The CDR3 spells CASSSDREVYEQYF. CDR3 nucleotide sequence: TGCGCCAGCAGCTCTGACAGGGAAGTCTACGAGCAGTACTTC.

This clonotype was observed at least ten times. V gene TRBV5-1 combines with J gene TRBJ2-7, with 7 positions matching TRBD1. J lost 6 bases, V lost 4 bases, and 4 bases had no gene match. CDR3 length equals 12 residues. The V gene's germline CDR1 is SGHRS and CDR2 YFSETQ. CDR3 nucleotides: TGCGCCAGCAGCGCGACAGGGAGCGAGCAGTACTTC. Translation: CASSATGSEQYF.

This clonotype was observed many times. The chain combines TRBV4-1 with TRBJ2-7; D may be TRBD1 (5 bases). CDR1 is MGHRA, CDR2 YSYEKL, per germline. The CDR3 is 17 amino acids. Trimming shortened V by 5 bases and J by 4 bases, and 24 bases separated the two germline ends. The DNA for the CDR3 is TGCGCCAGCAGCACCCACCCCGCCTTGGACATCAAGTACGAGCAGTACTTC. It yields the protein CASSTHPALDIKYEQYF.

Many counts were recorded for this clonotype. The rearrangement joins TRBV7-2 to TRBJ2-3; 11 nucleotides line up with TRBD2. V was pared by 5 bases and J by 0 bases, with 7 bases of the junction left unmatched. The CDR3 spans 17 residues. Germline values: CDR1 SGHTA, CDR2 FQGNSA. CDR3 protein: CASSTRLAGLSTDTQYF. The CDR3 DNA follows: TGTGCCAGCAGCACGAGACTAGCGGGACTTAGCACAGATACGCAGTATTTT.

This clonotype was detected ten times or more. The rearrangement uses TRBV4-3 and TRBJ2-1; D tentatively reads TRBD1 or TRBD2 (7 bases each). Trimming shortened V by 0 bases and J by 6 bases, and 18 bases separated the two germline ends. Germline lookup yields CDR1 LGHNA and CDR2 YSLEER. The CDR3 is made up of 17 amino acids. The CDR3 DNA is TGCGCCAGCAGCCAAGAGGTTCGCAGGGGGGGGGGCAATGAGCAGTTCTTC. This encodes CASSQEVRRGGGNEQFF.

A word on this clonotype: In this CDR3 the conserved last residue, phenylalanine or tryptophan, is missing, so a read error is likely. This chain connects TRBV3-1 to TRBJ1-2; 7 positions match TRBD1. This CDR3 is 12 amino acids long. Per germline, CDR1 LGHDT and CDR2 YNNKEL (reference sequence). The V segment lost 4 bases and the J segment 4 bases; nucleotides outside the gene matches: 0. CDR3 sequence reads: CASSRTGYGYTS. The CDR3 DNA reads as TGTGCCAGCAGCCGGACAGGCTATGGCTACACCTCC.

This clonotype was detected only a few times. Written as DNA, the CDR3 is TGTGCCAGCAGCCCATTTTTTGGGGGTACCGAGCAGTACTTC. This sequence encodes CASSPFFGGTEQYF. The genes are TRBV7-9 and TRBJ2-7; D tentatively fits TRBD1 or TRBD2 (5 bases each). Germline lookup yields CDR1 SEHNR and CDR2 FQNEAQ (reference sequence). The CDR3 loop spans 14 amino acids. Trimming shortened V by 5 bases and J by 6 bases, and 17 bases separated the two germline ends.

The count of this clonotype is one. A much more abundant neighbour one base away suggests this may be a read error. The rearrangement uses TRBV2 and TRBJ2-3, with D perhaps TRBD2 (6 bases). V was pared by 0 bases and J by 8 bases, with 12 bases between. Looked up from germline, CDR1 is SNHLY and CDR2 is FYNNEI. This CDR3 contains 14 residues. CDR3 residues: CASSEAGGTGTQYF. The CDR3 bases are TGTGCCAGCAGTGAAGCTGGCGGGACGGGTACGCAGTATTTT. The complete variable domain, with remaining parts taken from reference TRBV2 and TRBJ2-3, reads EPEVTQTPSHQVTQMGQEVILRCVPISNHLYFYWYRQILGQKVEFLVSFYNNEISEKSEIFDDQFSVERPDGSNFTLKIRSTKLEDSAMYFCASSEAGGTGTQYFGPGTRLTVL.

This clonotype has ten or more counts. V usage is TRBV7-9 and J usage is TRBJ1-2; 7 nucleotides line up with TRBD1. Trimming cost V 2 bases and J 2 bases; bases outside gene matches: 14. The CDR3 is made up of 18 amino acids. Germline assignment: CDR1 SEHNR and CDR2 FQNEAQ (reference sequence). DNA of the CDR3: TGTGCCAGCAGCTTAAGGGGACCAAACAGGGGACTCAACTATGGCTACACCTTC. Its protein product is CASSLRGPNRGLNYGYTF.

This clonotype was detected many times. The J gene is TRBJ1-1, the V gene TRBV7-9, with D unclear. Germline loops: CDR1 SEHNR, CDR2 FQNEAQ (reference sequence). V lost 5 bases, J lost 3 bases, and 10 bases lay in between. This CDR3 comprises 13 residues. CDR3 nucleotides: TGTGCCAGCAGCCGGAACAGCTACACTGAAGCTTTCTTT. It yields the protein CASSRNSYTEAFF.

The genes are TRBV6-5 and TRBJ2-1, with 10 bases lining up with TRBD2. This CDR3 is built from 16 residues. The germline CDR1 and CDR2 sequences are MNHEY and SVGAGI. V lost 2 bases, J lost 10 bases, and 11 bases stayed unmatched. In nucleotides, the CDR3 is TGTGCCAGCAGTTACCTAGCGGGGGCCAGGATTCCCGAGCAGTTCTTC. Translation gives CASSYLAGARIPEQFF.

This clonotype showed up many times. CDR3 coding DNA: TGCGCCAGCAGCTTTTATGGCACAGATACGCAGTATTTT. It is translated as CASSFYGTDTQYF. The chain links TRBV5-1 to TRBJ2-3; unclear D gene. V lost 2 bases to trimming and J lost 1 base, with 5 bases between them. This CDR3 comprises 13 residues. Germline V gene sequence: CDR1 SGHRS, CDR2 YFSETQ. Full variable domain (rest looked up from reference TRBV5-1 and TRBJ2-3): KAGVTQTPRYLIKTRGQQVTLSCSPISGHRSVSWYQQTPGQGLQFLFEYFSETQRNKGNFPGRFSGRQFSNSRSEMNVSTLELGDSALYLCASSFYGTDTQYFGPGTRLTVL.

This clonotype appeared a few times. The chain combines TRBV7-3 with TRBJ2-1, with D unclear. The CDR3 runs to 15 residues. V lost 5 bases and J lost 5, with 16 bases in between. Germline-derived CDR1 and CDR2 are SGHTA and FQGTGA. The CDR3 region is CASSPESAPNNEQFF. DNA for the CDR3: TGTGCCAGCAGCCCGGAGAGTGCCCCTAACAATGAGCAGTTCTTC.

As concerns this clonotype: A read error may account for a junction end that differs from germline. This chain connects TRBV7-2 to TRBJ2-7; 12 bases agree with TRBD2. The CDR3 is 15 amino acids. The germline gives CDR1 SGHTA, CDR2 FQGNSA. The CDR3 reads CASSATGLAGYKQYF. The CDR3, as DNA: TGTGCCAGCAGCGCAACGGGACTAGCGGGCTACAAGCAGTACTTC. Full variable domain (rest looked up from reference TRBV7-2 and TRBJ2-7): GAGVSQSPSNKVTEKGKDVELRCDPISGHTALYWYRQSLGQGLEFLIYFQGNSAPDKSGLPSDRFSAERTGGSVSTLTIQRTQQEDSAVYLCASSATGLAGYKQYFGPGTRLTVT.

This clonotype was counted ten times or more. V usage is TRBV7-2 and J usage is TRBJ1-1; D not certain. Germline CDR1 reads SGHTA; CDR2 reads FQGNSA. V was cut by 0 bases and J by 1 base, with 9 bases left in between. The CDR3 loop spans 15 amino acids. CDR3 region: CASSLAWPQNTEAFF. The CDR3 bases are TGTGCCAGCAGCTTAGCTTGGCCACAGAACACTGAAGCTTTCTTT.

This clonotype was counted between two and nine times. The J gene is TRBJ2-2, the V gene TRBV7-9; D unresolved. There are 14 residues in the CDR3. Germline V CDR1 and CDR2: SEHNR, FQNEAQ (reference sequence). Deletions cut 5 bases from V and 1 base from J, with 8 bases between. The chain's CDR3 is CASSPSVNTGELFF. CDR3 in DNA: TGTGCCAGCAGCCCTTCAGTGAACACCGGGGAGCTGTTTTTT.

Notes on this clonotype: Possible read error: a much larger clone is one base away. The CDR3 ends on some other residue instead of the conserved phenylalanine or tryptophan, so this is likely a read error. The rearrangement joins TRBV7-9 to TRBJ2-3; D uncertain. The CDR3 is 15 amino acids. The germline CDR1 and CDR2 sequences are SEHNR and FQNEAQ (reference sequence). Trimming cost V 1 base and J 5 bases, with 13 bases left between them. This CDR3 is CASSLVQPGLDTQYS. The CDR3 coding sequence is TGTGCCAGCAGCTTAGTACAGCCTGGATTAGATACGCAGTATTCT.

This clonotype came up many times. The V call is TRBV4-3, the J call TRBJ1-1; D is perhaps TRBD1 (6 bases). Germline CDR1 and CDR2: LGHNA and YSLEER. The CDR3 is 14 residues long. Trimming cost V 0 bases and J 3 bases, with 8 bases left between them. CDR3 amino acids: CASSQDPGDTEAFF. The DNA for the CDR3 is TGCGCCAGCAGCCAAGATCCAGGGGACACTGAAGCTTTCTTT.

This chain links TRBV19 with TRBJ2-2, with 7 bases aligning to TRBD1. The CDR3 extends over 18 amino acids. Trimming removed 3 bases from V and 5 bases from J; junction bases left unmatched: 15. Germline assignment: CDR1 LNHDA and CDR2 SQIVND (reference sequence). The CDR3, as DNA: TGTGCCAGTAGTATCGGGACAGAAGGTTTTCGAGGGACCGGGGAGCTGTTTTTT. This translates into CASSIGTEGFRGTGELFF.

This clonotype was recorded at least ten times. This sequence joins TRBV7-8 and TRBJ1-1; TRBD1 aligns across 8 bases. The CDR3 has 16 amino acids. CDR1 and CDR2 from the germline V gene are SGHVS and FQNEAQ. After removal of 2 bases from V and 6 bases from J, the junction contained 11 bases not matched to a gene. The CDR3 DNA is TGTGCCAGCAGCTTAAGTCCGGGACAGGAGACACCTGAAGCTTTCTTT. This encodes CASSLSPGQETPEAFF.

This clonotype was observed a single time. This may stem from a read error, because a much larger clone lies one nucleotide away. V and J are TRBV20-1 and TRBJ1-4; a weak D match, TRBD1 (6 bases). Germline V CDR1 and CDR2: DFQATT, SNEGSKA (reference sequence). There are 14 residues in the CDR3. CDR3 nucleotide sequence: TGCAGTGCTAGGACGGGGACAACTAATGAAAAACTGGTTTTT. Its protein product is CSARTGTTNEKLVF.

This clonotype was seen a handful of times. The chain uses TRBV28 and TRBJ2-7, with D possibly matching TRBD1 (5 bases). This CDR3 comprises 14 residues. Between the trimmed V and J ends, which lost 3 bases and 3 bases, there was a span of 12 bases. Germline V gene lookup returns CDR1 MDHEN and CDR2 SYDVKM. The CDR3 DNA follows: TGTGCCAGCAGTTTCTCCAGGGAAAACTACGAGCAGTACTTC. Translation gives CASSFSRENYEQYF.

This clonotype occurred many times. The chain uses TRBV7-2 and TRBJ2-1; D not certain. V dropped 1 base and J dropped 4 bases, with 5 bases sitting between them. CDR3 length: 13 residues. Germline CDR1 SGHTA, CDR2 FQGNSA. The DNA for the CDR3 is TGTGCCAGCAGCTTAGTAGAGTACAATGAGCAGTTCTTC. Protein product: CASSLVEYNEQFF.

As to this clonotype: A much larger clone lies one base from this, so it may be a read error. The conserved closing phenylalanine or tryptophan is absent in this CDR3, likely reflecting a read error. This chain joins TRBV6-5 and TRBJ2-7, with 12 bases aligning to TRBD1. The V gene end was trimmed by 3 bases and the J gene end by 5 bases; junction bases not matched to a gene: 2. Per the germline V gene, CDR1 is MNHEY and CDR2 is SVGAGI. The CDR3 is 14 residues long. The CDR3 sequence is CASSYGTGGDEQYL. CDR3 sequence (DNA): TGTGCCAGCAGTTATGGGACAGGGGGCGACGAGCAGTACCTC.

This clonotype was seen repeatedly, ten times or more. The J gene is TRBJ2-1, the V gene TRBV20-1; D uncertain. Trimming took off 1 base at V and 0 bases at J, with 16 bases between the two ends. The germline V gene encodes CDR1 DFQATT and CDR2 SNEGSKA (reference sequence). The CDR3 sequence is 17 residues long. CDR3: CSARAPQAASSYNEQFF. The DNA for the CDR3 is TGCAGTGCTAGAGCGCCCCAAGCTGCGAGCTCCTACAATGAGCAGTTCTTC.

The rearrangement links TRBV20-1 to TRBJ2-1; 7 bases map to TRBD2. The length of the CDR3 is 13 residues. CDR1 DFQATT and CDR2 SNEGSKA come from the germline V gene (reference sequence). V was pared by 3 bases and J by 7 bases, with 6 bases of the junction left unmatched. The CDR3, as DNA: TGCAGTGCTAGCAGCGGGAAACTGAATGAGCAGTTCTTC. It codes for CSASSGKLNEQFF.